The 32 T cell receptor beta chains reported below all come from one sample, sequenced in a study of neurological immune-mediated disorders. In TCRdb, the 5' RACE reads were re-called with MiXCR into one record per CDR3 protein. The sample consists of 65,000 to 80,000 distinct CDR3 sequences, 15% to 20% of them appearing once. Material: PBMCs. These receptors were collected from a woman between 40 and 50 years old in good health.

In this sample, this clonotype turned up many times. The chain is built from TRBV5-1 and TRBJ2-1; TRBD1 matches at 10 bases. Germline CDR1 and CDR2: SGHRS and YFSETQ. The CDR3 runs 14 residues. V dropped 3 bases and J dropped 9; count of bases not matched to a gene: 6. CDR3 residues: CASSSGQGVGEQFF. The DNA of the CDR3 is TGCGCCAGCAGCTCCGGACAGGGGGTGGGTGAGCAGTTCTTC.

This clonotype was counted ten times or more. The genes are TRBV7-2 and TRBJ2-3; 7 nucleotides match TRBD1. CDR1 and CDR2 (germline): SGHTA, FQGNSA. V trimming: 8 bases; J trimming: 1 base; junction bases outside the gene matches: 6. The CDR3 spans 14 residues. The CDR3 DNA sequence: TGTGCCAGCCTCCCCGACAGGGGCACAGATACGCAGTATTTT. This gives the protein CASLPDRGTDTQYF.

This sequence joins TRBV7-2 and TRBJ1-1; unclear D gene. Germline loops: CDR1 SGHTA, CDR2 FQGNSA. The CDR3 spans 15 residues. V shed 2 bases and J shed 5 bases, with 15 bases lying between them. In DNA form, the CDR3 reads TGTGCCAGCAGCTTAAGGTCTCTAACAGAGACTGAAGCTTTCTTT. Translation: CASSLRSLTETEAFF.

This clonotype was seen ten or more times. This chain joins TRBV2 and TRBJ2-5, with 10 bases fitting TRBD2. The CDR3 runs to 16 residues. CDR1 is SNHLY and CDR2 is FYNNEI in the germline V gene. Trimming cost V 0 bases and J 2 bases; bases outside gene matches: 3. The CDR3 coding sequence is TGTGCCAGCAGTGAAGCGCTAGCGGGGGTGCAAGAGACCCAGTACTTC. Translation gives CASSEALAGVQETQYF.

The rearrangement uses TRBV5-5 and TRBJ2-3, with a possible D match to TRBD2 (5 bases). Between the trimmed V and J ends, which lost 0 bases and 4 bases, there was a span of 12 bases. CDR1 is SGHKS, CDR2 YYEKEE, per germline (reference sequence). There are 15 residues in the CDR3. The CDR3 is CASSLGILGADTQYF. In DNA form, the CDR3 reads TGTGCCAGCAGCTTGGGCATCCTCGGGGCAGATACGCAGTATTTT. The complete variable domain, with remaining parts taken from reference TRBV5-5 and TRBJ2-3, reads DAGVTQSPTHLIKTRGQQVTLRCSPISGHKSVSWYQQVLGQGPQFIFQYYEKEERGRGNFPDRFSARQFPNYSSELNVNALLLGDSALYLCASSLGILGADTQYFGPGTRLTVL.

This clonotype was seen repeatedly, ten times or more. The chain is built from TRBV20-1 and TRBJ1-6, with TRBD1 identical over 8 bases. CDR1 and CDR2 from the germline V gene are DFQATT and SNEGSKA (reference sequence). This CDR3 contains 14 residues. The J segment lost 10 bases and the V segment lost 3 bases, leaving 8 bases of the junction unmatched. CDR3 sequence reads: CSARVTGDRSPLHF. The CDR3 DNA sequence: TGCAGTGCTAGGGTGACAGGGGATCGGTCACCCCTCCACTTT.

The table lists this clonotype with many counts. This sequence joins TRBV4-1 and TRBJ1-4, with TRBD1 as a possible D gene (5 bases). CDR1 is MGHRA and CDR2 is YSYEKL in the germline V gene. CDR3 length: 16 amino acids. Trimming left V 0 bases short and J 6 bases short, with 14 bases between. This CDR3 reads CASSQERWGTDEKLFF. Here the CDR3 DNA reads TGCGCCAGCAGCCAAGAACGGTGGGGCACAGATGAAAAACTGTTTTTT.

The genes are TRBV7-9 and TRBJ1-1; D gene unclear. The CDR3 is made up of 12 amino acids. The V and J ends lost 10 bases and 0 bases respectively, with 9 bases between them. Germline-derived CDR1 and CDR2 are SEHNR and FQNEAQ (reference sequence). CDR3 bases: TGTGCCATTAGCTTGGTGAACACTGAAGCTTTCTTT. Amino acid sequence: CAISLVNTEAFF.

This clonotype showed up many times. This chain connects TRBV20-1 to TRBJ2-3; perhaps D is TRBD1 or TRBD2 (5 bases each). The CDR3 sequence is 11 residues long. V was shortened by 7 bases and J by 9 bases, with 14 bases between the two germline ends. Germline CDR1 is DFQATT and CDR2 is SNEGSKA (reference sequence). The CDR3: CSGERQGTQYF. CDR3 coding DNA: TGCAGTGGGGAGCGGCAGGGAACGCAGTATTTT.

The V and J genes are TRBV20-1 and TRBJ2-7; D remains unclear. The V gene's germline CDR1 is DFQATT and CDR2 SNEGSKA (reference sequence). The CDR3 covers 13 residues. The V end lost 5 bases, the J end lost 3 bases, and 14 bases lay between the germline ends. The CDR3 DNA reads TGCAGTGCTGCTACGACTCGATACTACGAGCAGTACTTC. Protein product: CSAATTRYYEQYF.

A remark on this clonotype: Germline and junction disagree at one end, which may indicate a read error. This sequence joins TRBV5-5 and TRBJ2-1; a possible D gene is TRBD2 (6 bases). CDR1 and CDR2 (germline): SGHKS, YYEKEE (reference sequence). This CDR3 contains 13 residues. The CDR3 protein is CASSQARGMRELF. The CDR3 coding sequence is TGTGCAAGCAGCCAGGCTCGGGGGATGCGGGAACTCTTC.

This clonotype occurred a few times. V and J are TRBV5-1 and TRBJ2-7; a weak D match, TRBD2 (6 bases). V was clipped by 5 bases and J by 5 bases, with 23 bases between them. CDR1 and CDR2 (germline): SGHRS, YFSETQ. CDR3 size: 16 residues. The CDR3 bases are TGCGCCAGCAGTAGTATGGGTACGGGGGAAACTAACGAGCAGTACTTC. Translation: CASSSMGTGETNEQYF.

The CDR3, as DNA: TGTGCCAGCAGCCCGAGGTCGGCTGCTAATTCACCCCTCCACTTT. Translation gives CASSPRSAANSPLHF. This sequence joins TRBV3-1 and TRBJ1-6, with D uncertain. V lost 4 bases and J lost 6, with 13 bases in between. In germline, CDR1 is LGHDT, CDR2 YNNKEL (reference sequence). The CDR3 length is 15 residues. Using reference TRBV3-1 and TRBJ1-6 for the parts outside the CDR3, the full variable domain is DTAVSQTPKYLVTQMGNDKSIKCEQNLGHDTMYWYKQDSKKFLKIMFSYNNKELIINETVPNRFSPKSPDKAHLNLHINSLELGDSAVYFCASSPRSAANSPLHFGNGTRLTVT.

This clonotype was counted at least ten times. The J gene is TRBJ2-5, the V gene TRBV27; perhaps D is TRBD1 or TRBD2 (6 bases each). The V end was cut by 4 bases, the J end by 5 bases, with 17 bases between. CDR1 and CDR2 from the germline V gene are MNHEY and SMNVEV (reference sequence). This CDR3 has 15 residues. CDR3 sequence reads: CASSSTTGRWETQYF. In DNA form, the CDR3 reads TGTGCCAGCAGTTCCACTACAGGGAGGTGGGAGACCCAGTACTTC.

This clonotype came up many times. This chain links TRBV7-2 with TRBJ1-6, with 7 bases aligning to TRBD1. Germline CDR1 and CDR2: SGHTA and FQGNSA. V dropped 6 bases and J dropped 6; count of bases not matched to a gene: 8. CDR3 size: 15 residues. CDR3 coding DNA: TGTGCCAGCAGGCTCTCCGGGACAGTTAATTCACCCCTCCACTTT. The encoded protein is CASRLSGTVNSPLHF.

This clonotype was counted many times. This sequence joins TRBV7-2 and TRBJ2-7; D ambiguous. The germline gives CDR1 SGHTA, CDR2 FQGNSA. CDR3 length equals 13 residues. Trimming took 4 bases from V and 4 from J, leaving 11 bases between them. In nucleotides, the CDR3 is TGTGCCAGCAGCTCCGCCCAGCTGTACGAGCAGTACTTC. Protein sequence: CASSSAQLYEQYF.

This clonotype was seen only a few times. V usage is TRBV12-3 or TRBV12-4 and J usage is TRBJ1-3; TRBD1 aligns across 9 bases. The CDR3 runs to 16 residues. Losses at the gene ends were 2 bases for V and 4 bases for J; bases not matched to a gene: 6. CDR3 in DNA: TGTGCCAGCAGTTTAAGTGGGACAGGGACCGGAAACACCATATATTTT. As protein: CASSLSGTGTGNTIYF.

This clonotype was counted only a few times. The rearrangement joins TRBV7-2 to TRBJ2-1, with 14 bases lining up with TRBD2. After removal of 6 bases from V and 9 bases from J, the junction contained 7 bases not matched to a gene. Germline V gene sequence: CDR1 SGHTA, CDR2 FQGNSA. The CDR3 runs to 15 residues. CDR3 loop: CASRVTSGGAREQFF. The CDR3 DNA sequence: TGTGCCAGCAGGGTGACTAGCGGGGGGGCCCGTGAGCAGTTCTTC.

This clonotype occurred many times. This chain links TRBV6-2 or TRBV6-3 with TRBJ2-1; D might be TRBD2 (6 bases). Germline CDR1 and CDR2: MNHEY and SVGEGT. V lost 6 bases to trimming and J lost 7 bases, with 16 bases between them. The CDR3 is 14 residues long. Here the CDR3 reads CASSRPTGENEQFF. The CDR3 DNA sequence: TGTGCCAGCAGCCGCCCCACGGGGGAGAATGAGCAGTTCTTC.

This clonotype was counted only a few times. The rearrangement joins TRBV30 to TRBJ1-1; D gene ambiguous. The germline gives CDR1 GTSNPN, CDR2 SVGIG (reference sequence). V shed 8 bases and J shed 0 bases, with 13 bases lying between them. This CDR3 has 13 residues. The CDR3 spells CAGNAQLNTEAFF. The CDR3 DNA sequence: TGTGCCGGAAACGCACAGCTGAACACTGAAGCTTTCTTT.

This clonotype showed up just once. A read error may be the cause here, since a much bigger clone is one base away. V and J are TRBV20-1 and TRBJ1-1; no definite D call. Germline V gene lookup returns CDR1 DFQATT and CDR2 SNEGSKA (reference sequence). This CDR3 is 12 amino acids long. Trimming removed 1 base at V and 4 bases at J, with 7 bases between. The CDR3 nucleotides read TGCAGTGCTAGAGGAAGGTCCACTGAAGCTTTCTTT. Its translation: CSARGRSTEAFF.

This clonotype has a count of ten or more. V gene TRBV28 combines with J gene TRBJ2-3; D uncertain. In germline, CDR1 is MDHEN, CDR2 SYDVKM. Trimming stripped 3 bases from V and 7 bases from J, with 14 bases between. The CDR3 length is 14 residues. CDR3: CASSLVALPYTQYF. The CDR3 DNA reads as TGTGCCAGCAGTTTGGTAGCCCTTCCCTATACGCAGTATTTT.

This clonotype was counted at least ten times. The chain couples TRBV6-1 to TRBJ2-5; 11 positions match TRBD2. CDR1 MNHNS and CDR2 SASEGT come from the germline V gene. Unmatched junction bases numbered 1, after V lost 6 bases and J lost 1 base. This CDR3 spans 14 amino acids. CDR3 region: CASRLAGAQETQYF. CDR3 coding DNA: TGTGCCAGCAGACTAGCGGGGGCCCAAGAGACCCAGTACTTC.

Many counts were recorded for this clonotype. This rearrangement joins TRBV7-8 to TRBJ2-7; no clear D. Between the trimmed V and J ends, which lost 1 base and 0 bases, there was a span of 7 bases. This CDR3 region has 14 residues. Germline assignment: CDR1 SGHVS and CDR2 FQNEAQ. Here the CDR3 reads CASSLEDVSYEQYF. Written as DNA, the CDR3 is TGTGCCAGCAGCTTAGAGGACGTCTCCTACGAGCAGTACTTC.

This clonotype was picked up one time. The rearrangement joins TRBV9 to TRBJ1-5; D remains ambiguous. CDR1 is SGDLS, CDR2 YYNGEE, per germline. CDR3 length: 14 residues. Trimming pared 3 bases from V and 2 bases from J, leaving 9 bases between. CDR3 coding DNA: TGTGCCAGCAGCGCCGGGGTTGGCAATCAGCCCCAGCATTTT. Amino acid sequence: CASSAGVGNQPQHF.

There are many counts of this clonotype. This chain connects TRBV5-1 to TRBJ1-1; no definite D call. CDR1 SGHRS and CDR2 YFSETQ come from the germline V gene. The V end was cut by 3 bases, the J end by 1 base, with 7 bases between. The CDR3 covers 13 residues. CDR3 coding DNA: TGCGCCAGCAGCTACAATAGGAACACTGAAGCTTTCTTT. It codes for CASSYNRNTEAFF.

This clonotype was counted ten times or more. This chain uses TRBV5-1 with TRBJ2-5; 10 bases are shared with TRBD2. V lost 1 base and J lost 2; bases outside the gene matches: 2. CDR3 size: 15 residues. In germline, CDR1 is SGHRS, CDR2 YFSETQ. In nucleotides, the CDR3 is TGCGCCAGCAGCTTGACTAGCGGGGTACAAGAGACCCAGTACTTC. Encoded protein: CASSLTSGVQETQYF.

This clonotype was detected many times. The rearrangement uses TRBV28 and TRBJ1-1, with D unclear. The CDR3 is 14 residues long. V lost 2 bases and J 8 bases, leaving 15 bases between the germline ends. In germline, CDR1 is MDHEN, CDR2 SYDVKM. In nucleotides, the CDR3 is TGTGCCAGCAGTTTAGGTTCGTTCGGCCAGGAAGCTTTCTTT. Protein sequence: CASSLGSFGQEAFF.

This clonotype was recorded many times. This chain links TRBV6-2 or TRBV6-3 with TRBJ2-7; TRBD1 agrees at 8 bases. The J segment lost 4 bases and the V segment lost 6 bases, leaving 14 bases of the junction unmatched. The CDR3 consists of 16 residues. Germline CDR1 and CDR2: MNHEY and SVGEGT. This CDR3 is CASSPTLYRTGYEQYF. The CDR3 region has the DNA TGTGCCAGCAGCCCGACCCTCTATCGGACAGGGTACGAGCAGTACTTC.

This clonotype has at least ten counts. The chain recombines TRBV11-2 with TRBJ1-2; no clear D. Between the trimmed V and J ends, which lost 3 bases and 4 bases, there was a span of 9 bases. The CDR3 contains 13 residues. Germline V gene sequence: CDR1 SGHAT, CDR2 FQNNGV. This chain's CDR3 is CASSFAPSYGYTF. For the CDR3, the DNA is TGTGCCAGCAGCTTTGCACCCAGCTATGGCTACACCTTC.

This clonotype was picked up one time. The CDR3 coding sequence is TGTGCCAGCAGTGACAGACAAAACTATGGCTACACCTTC. This sequence encodes CASSDRQNYGYTF. The genes are TRBV12-3 or TRBV12-4 and TRBJ1-2, with a weak D call TRBD1 (5 bases). There are 13 residues in the CDR3. The germline V and J ends were trimmed by 5 bases and 2 bases, with 9 bases remaining between them.

This clonotype showed up many times. This chain joins TRBV5-1 and TRBJ2-5, with 9 bases that match TRBD1. Losses at the gene ends were 1 base for V and 5 bases for J; bases not matched to a gene: 3. From germline, CDR1 is SGHRS and CDR2 YFSETQ. The length of the CDR3 is 14 residues. DNA for the CDR3: TGCGCCAGCAGCTTGATGGGACAGGGCGAGACCCAGTACTTC. Protein product: CASSLMGQGETQYF.